This TCR beta chain was observed in a study of blood T cells in healthy people across ages. Findings and caveats of the study: Strong correlation linked observed beta diversity and percent naive T cells. More naive CD4+ cells and higher diversity marked long-lived donors relative to aged donors.

This clonotype was found a few times. The target antigen is unknown. Then a second PCR, running roughly 6 to 12 cycles, was carried out with a sample-barcoded 5' primer and a J-beta primer mix. TCRdb re-analysed the 5' RACE reads in MiXCR, keeping a single row per CDR3 protein. Among about 760,000 distinct CDR3 sequences listed, 20% to 30% were seen once. Every sample yielded at least 6 million isolated PBMCs. The CDR3 consists of 13 residues. Deletions cut 5 bases from V and 3 bases from J, with 13 bases between. In germline, CDR1 is DFQATT, CDR2 SNEGSKA (reference sequence). Another study also made use of these data, one on T cells of mothers and their children.

The receptor's source is a boy between 5 and 17 years old in good health. Material for sequencing was blood. V gene TRBV20-1 combines with J gene TRBJ2-5, with D possibly being TRBD1 or TRBD2 (5 bases each). The CDR3 DNA is TGCAGTGCTTCTTCGGGGCCGGAAGAGACCCAGTACTTC. Protein sequence: CSASSGPEETQYF.